Detailed here is one TCR beta chain. The antigen remains unidentified. The protocol was immunoSEQ multiplex PCR, while the TCRdb copy is restricted to in-frame clones and leaves out a portion. This sample has some 130,000 clones, with 93% found just once. The data were obtained in a study of T cell responses to AZD1222 COVID-19 vaccine. Study information: Second doses were pooled across both intervals (about 4 or about 12 weeks). Study-level findings and limits: Across the whole spike, CD4 TCRs peaked at regions 160-218 and 743-854.

The V end was cut by 6 bases, the J end by 9 bases, with 9 bases between. This CDR3 has 11 amino acids. This clonotype was sampled from an adult in good health. The source material was peripheral blood, sampled on day 0 of AZD1222 vaccination. The rearrangement uses TRBV12-3 or TRBV12-4 and TRBJ2-1, with D tentatively TRBD2 (6 bases). CDR3 region: CASRRDFEQFF. The CDR3 nucleotides are TGTGCCAGCAGGCGGGACTTTGAGCAGTTCTTC.